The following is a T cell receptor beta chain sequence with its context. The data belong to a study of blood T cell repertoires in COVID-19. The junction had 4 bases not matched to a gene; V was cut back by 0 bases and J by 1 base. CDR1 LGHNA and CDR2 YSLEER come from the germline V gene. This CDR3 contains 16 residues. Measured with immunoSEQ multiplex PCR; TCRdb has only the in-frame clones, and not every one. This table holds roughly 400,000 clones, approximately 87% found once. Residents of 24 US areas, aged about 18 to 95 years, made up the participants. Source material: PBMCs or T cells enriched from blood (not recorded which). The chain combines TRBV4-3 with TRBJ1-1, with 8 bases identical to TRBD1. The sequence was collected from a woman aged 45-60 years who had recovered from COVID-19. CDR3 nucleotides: TGCGCCAGCAGCCAAGATCTAGGACAGGGGAACACTGAAGCTTTCTTT. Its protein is CASSQDLGQGNTEAFF.